This TCR beta chain came from a study of cytomegalovirus exposure and HLA in healthy donors. As for the study in general: The 90 to 150 validation repertoires, a later analysis reported, used the same platform as the 666 first-cohort repertoires.

Germline V gene sequence: CDR1 KGHSH, CDR2 LQKENI. CDR3 length equals 15 residues. Trimming took 0 bases from V and 2 from J, leaving 11 bases between them. Measured with immunoSEQ multiplex PCR; TCRdb has only the in-frame clones, and not every one. The sample includes fewer than 70,000 clones, 90% of them seen just once. The study drew the donors from its 120-subject validation cohort, separate from the roughly 700-subject first cohort. This receptor was identified in a man younger than 35 in good health and CMV-seronegative. The specimen sequenced was PBMCs. The chain is built from TRBV18 and TRBJ2-7; D is possibly TRBD2 (5 bases). For the CDR3, the DNA is TGTGCCAGCTCACCACCCTCCGGGGTCACCTACGAGCAGTACTTC. Translating gives CASSPPSGVTYEQYF. Supplemented by reference TRBV18 and TRBJ2-7, the full variable domain reads NAGVMQNPRHLVRRRGQEARLRCSPMKGHSHVYWYRQLPEEGLKFMVYLQKENIIDESGMPKERFSAEFPKEGPSILRIQQVVRGDSAAYFCASSPPSGVTYEQYFGPGTRLTVT.